These T cell receptor beta chains were read from a single sample in a study of cytomegalovirus exposure and HLA in healthy donors. Clones were sequenced by immunoSEQ multiplex PCR, and TCRdb holds only the in-frame ones, with some missing. The table lists 180,000 or so clones, approximately 83% of them singletons. Input material: PBMCs. The origin of the receptors is a boy younger than 10 in good health and CMV-seronegative. Each CDR3 is given with its conserved first and last residue. A D gene is named only where the DNA matches it firmly. Only some rows state a clone size, as once, few, many or a class for expanded clones.

D gene,clone size,J gene,V gene,CDR3 protein,CDR3 DNA
TRBD1,.,TRBJ1-2,TRBV19,CASSIRGTGILDGYTF,TGTGCCAGTAGTATTCGGGGGACAGGGATTTTGGATGGCTACACCTTC
TRBD1,.,TRBJ2-3,TRBV6-4,CASSVPDQTGGEDTQYF,TGTGCCAGCAGTGTCCCAGACCAGACAGGGGGAGAAGATACGCAGTATTTT
TRBD1,.,TRBJ1-1,TRBV7-2,CASSPQVGQATEAFF,TGTGCCAGCAGCCCGCAGGTGGGACAGGCTACTGAAGCTTTCTTT
TRBD1,.,TRBJ1-2,TRBV5-5,CASSLVGTGLYGYTF,TGTGCCAGCAGCTTGGTAGGGACAGGGTTATATGGCTACACCTTC
TRBD1,.,TRBJ1-1,TRBV2,CASSVTGGAGTEAFF,TGTGCCAGCAGTGTTACAGGGGGCGCAGGCACTGAAGCTTTCTTT
.,.,TRBJ1-2,TRBV7-8,CASSLESNGYGYTF,TGTGCCAGCAGCTTAGAATCGAACGGCTATGGCTACACCTTC
TRBD1,.,TRBJ1-2,TRBV2,CASSGRTGAWGYTF,TGTGCCAGCAGTGGCCGGACAGGGGCTTGGGGCTACACCTTC
.,.,TRBJ2-7,TRBV9,CASSPGGQNYEQYF,TGTGCCAGCAGCCCCGGGGGGCAGAACTACGAGCAGTACTTC
.,.,TRBJ2-5,TRBV18,CASSPLRQDGVPQYF,TGTGCCAGCTCACCACTGCGACAGGACGGAGTTCCCCAGTACTTC
.,.,TRBJ1-2,TRBV12-1,CASWRESTMRYTF,TGTGCCAGCTGGAGGGAATCGACTATGAGGTACACCTTC
.,few,TRBJ2-7,TRBV18,CASSPTRSYEQYF,TGTGCCAGCTCACCGACTAGGTCCTACGAGCAGTACTTC
.,.,TRBJ2-1,TRBV7-8,CASSHPRGGETYNEQFF,TGTGCCAGCAGCCACCCGAGAGGAGGGGAGACCTACAATGAGCAGTTCTTC
.,.,TRBJ1-1,TRBV11-2,CASSHYTEAFF,TGTGCCAGCAGCCATTACACTGAAGCTTTCTTT
TRBD1,.,TRBJ1-3,TRBV9,CASSRDRGNTIYF,TGTGCCAGCAGCAGGGACAGGGGGAACACCATATATTTT
.,.,TRBJ2-3,TRBV5-4,CASSLGGRVADTQYF,TGTGCCAGCAGCTTGGGCGGGCGGGTGGCAGATACGCAGTATTTT
TRBD1,.,TRBJ1-2,TRBV27,CASSSAGQKNGYTF,TGTGCCAGCAGTTCCGCGGGACAGAAGAACGGCTACACCTTC
.,.,TRBJ1-1,TRBV19,CASSGRGGGPVGTEAFF,TGTGCCAGTAGTGGCAGAGGGGGGGGCCCGGTGGGCACTGAAGCTTTCTTT
.,.,TRBJ2-7,TRBV6-5,CATRRNRAAEQYF,TGTGCCACCCGCCGGAACAGGGCAGCCGAGCAGTACTTC
.,.,TRBJ1-2,TRBV27,CASSLRGFGNYGYTF,TGTGCCAGCAGTTTACGAGGGTTTGGTAACTATGGCTACACCTTC
.,.,TRBJ1-5,TRBV16,CASSHYREFNQPQHF,TGTGCCAGCAGCCATTACAGGGAGTTCAATCAGCCCCAGCATTTT
.,once,TRBJ2-5,TRBV6-5,CASRGSGDAETQYF,TGTGCCAGCAGGGGATCAGGGGATGCAGAGACCCAGTACTTC
.,.,TRBJ2-1,TRBV9,CASSPTGGDYNEQFF,TGTGCCAGCAGCCCCACGGGCGGGGACTACAATGAGCAGTTCTTC
TRBD2,.,TRBJ2-2,TRBV18,CASSPGLVATGELFF,TGTGCCAGCTCACCCGGACTAGTAGCCACCGGGGAGCTGTTTTTT
.,once,TRBJ2-1,TRBV7-2,CASSLATRNEQFF,TGTGCCAGCAGCTTAGCGACTCGAAATGAGCAGTTCTTC
.,.,TRBJ2-3,TRBV6-5,CASSYSAYRTDTQYF,TGTGCCAGCAGTTACTCAGCATACCGCACAGATACGCAGTATTTT
.,once,TRBJ2-6,TRBV9,CASSVLGAGANVLTF,TGTGCCAGCAGCGTATTGGGAGCTGGGGCCAACGTCCTGACTTTC
TRBD1,few,TRBJ1-1,TRBV18,CASSPPGQVREAFF,TGTGCCAGCTCACCACCGGGACAGGTCCGGGAAGCTTTCTTT
.,.,TRBJ1-2,TRBV29-1,CSVGDRINYGYTF,TGCAGCGTTGGTGACAGGATTAACTATGGCTACACCTTC
TRBD1,.,TRBJ1-5,TRBV5-1,CASSLGQGAHQPQHF,TGCGCCAGCAGCTTAGGGCAGGGGGCCCATCAGCCCCAGCATTTT
TRBD2,.,TRBJ2-2,TRBV2,CASSVRGGGTGELFF,TGTGCCAGCAGTGTGCGCGGGGGGGGCACCGGGGAGCTGTTTTTT
.,.,TRBJ1-2,TRBV19,CASERGLYGYTF,TGTGCCAGCGAGCGGGGGCTTTATGGCTACACCTTC
TRBD2,once,TRBJ2-5,TRBV13,CASSERGRETQYF,TGTGCCAGCAGCGAGCGGGGAAGGGAGACCCAGTACTTC
TRBD1,.,TRBJ2-5,TRBV5-1,CASRRTGGKTQYF,TGCGCCAGCAGACGAACAGGGGGCAAGACCCAGTACTTC
TRBD2,.,TRBJ2-5,TRBV27,CASSLSSGLETQYF,TGTGCCAGTAGTTTATCTAGCGGTCTAGAGACCCAGTACTTC
TRBD1,.,TRBJ1-3,TRBV4-3,CASSQVPTGAGDTIYF,TGCGCCAGCAGCCAAGTACCAACAGGGGCCGGAGACACCATATATTTT
.,.,TRBJ2-5,TRBV7-2,CASSPDSNKETQYF,TGTGCCAGCAGCCCGGACAGTAATAAAGAGACCCAGTACTTC
.,.,TRBJ2-7,TRBV10-3,CAISAGYSYEQYF,TGTGCCATCAGTGCCGGGTACTCCTACGAGCAGTACTTC
.,.,TRBJ1-1,TRBV19,CASSILGQAYTEAFF,TGTGCCAGTAGTATACTGGGACAAGCTTACACTGAAGCTTTCTTT
.,.,TRBJ1-1,TRBV21-1,CASLAVAPRGAFF,TGTGCCAGCCTCGCCGTGGCCCCACGCGGAGCTTTCTTT
.,once,TRBJ2-5,TRBV7-9,CASSLPDSLMETQYF,TGTGCCAGCAGCTTACCCGACAGTCTTATGGAGACCCAGTACTTC